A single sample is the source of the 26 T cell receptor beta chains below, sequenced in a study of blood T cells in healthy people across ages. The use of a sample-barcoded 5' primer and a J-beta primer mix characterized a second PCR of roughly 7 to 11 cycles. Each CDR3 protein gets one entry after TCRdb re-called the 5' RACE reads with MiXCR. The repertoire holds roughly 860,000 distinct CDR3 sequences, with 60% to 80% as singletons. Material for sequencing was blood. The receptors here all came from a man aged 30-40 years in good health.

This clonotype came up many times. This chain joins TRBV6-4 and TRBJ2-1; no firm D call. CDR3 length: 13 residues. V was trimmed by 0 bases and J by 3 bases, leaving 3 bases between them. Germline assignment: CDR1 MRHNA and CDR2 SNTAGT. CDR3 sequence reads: CASSDSDYNEQFF. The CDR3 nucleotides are TGTGCCAGCAGTGACTCGGACTACAATGAGCAGTTCTTC.

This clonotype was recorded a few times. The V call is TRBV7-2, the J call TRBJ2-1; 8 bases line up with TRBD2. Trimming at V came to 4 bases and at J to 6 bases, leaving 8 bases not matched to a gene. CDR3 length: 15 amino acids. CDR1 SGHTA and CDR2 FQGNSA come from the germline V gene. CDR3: CASSSGLGAGNEQFF. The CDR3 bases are TGTGCCAGCAGCTCGGGACTAGGGGCAGGCAATGAGCAGTTCTTC.

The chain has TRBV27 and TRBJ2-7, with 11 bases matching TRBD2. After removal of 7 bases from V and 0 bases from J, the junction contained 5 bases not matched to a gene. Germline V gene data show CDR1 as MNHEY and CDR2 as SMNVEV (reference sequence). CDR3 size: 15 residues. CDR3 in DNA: TGTGCCAGCACCCCGACTAGCGGGGCCTCCTACGAGCAGTACTTC. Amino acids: CASTPTSGASYEQYF.

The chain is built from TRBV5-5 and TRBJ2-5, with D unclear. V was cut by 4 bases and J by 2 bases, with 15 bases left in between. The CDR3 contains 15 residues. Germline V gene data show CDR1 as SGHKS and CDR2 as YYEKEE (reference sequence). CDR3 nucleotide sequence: TGTGCCAGCAGCCCAGGACGGGTACTTCAAGAGACCCAGTACTTC. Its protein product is CASSPGRVLQETQYF. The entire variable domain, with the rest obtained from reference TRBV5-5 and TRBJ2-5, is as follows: DAGVTQSPTHLIKTRGQQVTLRCSPISGHKSVSWYQQVLGQGPQFIFQYYEKEERGRGNFPDRFSARQFPNYSSELNVNALLLGDSALYLCASSPGRVLQETQYFGPGTRLLVL.

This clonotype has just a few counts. Here the CDR3 reads CASSVGQYSNQPQHF. The CDR3 nucleotides are TGTGCCAGCAGCGTAGGACAATATAGCAATCAGCCCCAGCATTTT. V and J are TRBV9 and TRBJ1-5, with no clear D. V was clipped by 0 bases and J by 0 bases, with 7 bases between them. Per germline, CDR1 SGDLS and CDR2 YYNGEE. The CDR3 extends over 15 amino acids. Variable domain in full (rest from reference TRBV9 and TRBJ1-5): DSGVTQTPKHLITATGQRVTLRCSPRSGDLSVYWYQQSLDQGLQFLIQYYNGEERAKGNILERFSAQQFPDLHSELNLSSLELGDSALYFCASSVGQYSNQPQHFGDGTRLSIL.

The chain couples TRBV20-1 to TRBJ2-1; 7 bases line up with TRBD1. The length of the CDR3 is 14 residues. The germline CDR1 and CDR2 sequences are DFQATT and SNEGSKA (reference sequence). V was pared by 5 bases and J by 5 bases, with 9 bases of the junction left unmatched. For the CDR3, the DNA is TGCAGTGCTCCTGACAGGGCCGCTCACAATGAGCAGTTCTTC. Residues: CSAPDRAAHNEQFF.

This CDR3 reads CASSVRGARDADTQYF. The DNA of the CDR3 is TGTGCCAGCAGCGTACGAGGGGCCAGAGACGCAGATACGCAGTATTTT. The chain has TRBV9 and TRBJ2-3; D possibly matches TRBD1 or TRBD2 (5 bases each). V was shortened by 1 base and J by 4 bases, with 16 bases between the two germline ends. Germline values: CDR1 SGDLS, CDR2 YYNGEE. The CDR3 has 16 amino acids.

CDR3 DNA sequence: TGCGCCAGCAGCCAAATCGACGGGGACCTCTACGAGCAGTACTTC. Residues: CASSQIDGDLYEQYF. This chain links TRBV4-1 with TRBJ2-7; D assignment may be TRBD1 or TRBD2 (5 bases each). Trimming removed 2 bases at V and 3 bases at J, with 14 bases between. The CDR3 spans 15 residues. Looked up from germline, CDR1 is MGHRA and CDR2 is YSYEKL.

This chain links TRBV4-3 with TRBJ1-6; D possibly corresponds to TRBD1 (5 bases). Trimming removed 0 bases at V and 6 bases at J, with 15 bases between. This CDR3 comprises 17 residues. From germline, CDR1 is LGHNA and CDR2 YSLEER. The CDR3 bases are TGCGCCAGCAGCCAAGATTTCGCAGGGTTTCGTAATTCACCCCTCCACTTT. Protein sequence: CASSQDFAGFRNSPLHF.

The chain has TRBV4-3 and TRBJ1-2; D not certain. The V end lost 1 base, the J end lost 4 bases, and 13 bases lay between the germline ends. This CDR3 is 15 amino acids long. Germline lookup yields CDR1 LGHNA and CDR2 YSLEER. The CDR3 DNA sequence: TGCGCCAGCAGCCAAGCGGAGGGTCGGGGCTATGGCTACACCTTC. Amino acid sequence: CASSQAEGRGYGYTF.

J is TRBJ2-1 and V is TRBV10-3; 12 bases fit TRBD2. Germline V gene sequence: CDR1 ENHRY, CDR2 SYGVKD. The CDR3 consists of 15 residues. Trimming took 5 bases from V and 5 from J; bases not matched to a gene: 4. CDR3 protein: CAISSSGGAHNEQFF. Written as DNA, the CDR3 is TGTGCCATCAGTTCTAGCGGGGGGGCCCACAATGAGCAGTTCTTC.

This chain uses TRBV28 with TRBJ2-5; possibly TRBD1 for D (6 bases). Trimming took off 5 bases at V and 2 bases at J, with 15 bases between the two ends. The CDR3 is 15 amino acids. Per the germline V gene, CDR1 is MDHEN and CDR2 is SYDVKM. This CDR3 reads CASSPQGHNQETQYF. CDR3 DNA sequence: TGTGCCAGCAGTCCCCAGGGACATAATCAAGAGACCCAGTACTTC.

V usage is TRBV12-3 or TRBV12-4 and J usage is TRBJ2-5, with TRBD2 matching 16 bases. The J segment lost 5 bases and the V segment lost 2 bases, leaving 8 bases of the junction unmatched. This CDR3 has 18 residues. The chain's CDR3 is CASSLTAGLAGGRETQYF. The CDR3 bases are TGTGCCAGCAGTTTAACTGCGGGACTAGCGGGGGGGCGGGAGACCCAGTACTTC.

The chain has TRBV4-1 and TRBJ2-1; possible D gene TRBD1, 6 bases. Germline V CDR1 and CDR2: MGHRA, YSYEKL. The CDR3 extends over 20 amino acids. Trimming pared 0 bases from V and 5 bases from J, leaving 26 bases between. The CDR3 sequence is CASSQDSSYPRTGKNNEQFF. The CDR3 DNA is TGCGCCAGCAGCCAAGATAGTTCCTACCCGCGTACAGGGAAAAACAATGAGCAGTTCTTC.

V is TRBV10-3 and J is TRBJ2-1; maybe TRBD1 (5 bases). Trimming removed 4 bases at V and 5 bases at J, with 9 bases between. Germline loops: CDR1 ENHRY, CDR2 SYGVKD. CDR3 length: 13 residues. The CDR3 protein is CAISGTRDNEQFF. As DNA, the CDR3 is TGTGCCATCAGTGGGACACGGGACAATGAGCAGTTCTTC.

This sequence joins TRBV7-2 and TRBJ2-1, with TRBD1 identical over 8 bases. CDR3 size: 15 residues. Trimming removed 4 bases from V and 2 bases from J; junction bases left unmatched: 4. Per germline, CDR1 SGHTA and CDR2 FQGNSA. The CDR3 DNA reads TGTGCCAGCAGCTGTTGGACAGGGCCCTACAATGAGCAGTTCTTC. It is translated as CASSCWTGPYNEQFF.

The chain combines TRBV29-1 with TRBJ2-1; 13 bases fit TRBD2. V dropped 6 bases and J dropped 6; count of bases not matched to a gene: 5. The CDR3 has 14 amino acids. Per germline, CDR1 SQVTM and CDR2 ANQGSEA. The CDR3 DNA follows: TGCAGCGTGGATGGACTAGCGGGGGTCAATGAGCAGTTCTTC. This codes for CSVDGLAGVNEQFF.

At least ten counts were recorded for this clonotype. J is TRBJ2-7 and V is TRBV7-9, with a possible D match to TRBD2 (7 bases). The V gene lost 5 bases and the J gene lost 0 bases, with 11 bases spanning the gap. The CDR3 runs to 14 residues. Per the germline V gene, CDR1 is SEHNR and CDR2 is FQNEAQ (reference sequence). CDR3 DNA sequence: TGTGCCAGCAGCGTCGGGGGGCTCTCCTACGAGCAGTACTTC. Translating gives CASSVGGLSYEQYF.

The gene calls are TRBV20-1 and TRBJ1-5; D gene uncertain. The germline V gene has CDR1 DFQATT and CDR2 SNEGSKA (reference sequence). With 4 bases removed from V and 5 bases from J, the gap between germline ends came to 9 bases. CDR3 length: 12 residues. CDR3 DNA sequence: TGCAGTGCTACCCCTGGCGATCAGCCCCAGCATTTT. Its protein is CSATPGDQPQHF.

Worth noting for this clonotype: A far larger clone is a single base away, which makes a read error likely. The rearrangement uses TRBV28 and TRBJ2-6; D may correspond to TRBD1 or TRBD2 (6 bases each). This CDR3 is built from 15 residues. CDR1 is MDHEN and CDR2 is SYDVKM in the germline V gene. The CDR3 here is CASGLGGSGANVLTF. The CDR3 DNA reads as TGTGCCAGCGGTTTAGGGGGGTCTGGGGCCAACGTCCTGACTTTC. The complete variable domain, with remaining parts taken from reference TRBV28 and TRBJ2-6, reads DVKVTQSSRYLVKRTGEKVFLECVQDMDHENMFWYRQDPGLGLRLIYFSYDVKMKEKGDIPEGYSVSREKKERFSLILESASTNQTSMYLCASGLGGSGANVLTFGAGSRLTVL.

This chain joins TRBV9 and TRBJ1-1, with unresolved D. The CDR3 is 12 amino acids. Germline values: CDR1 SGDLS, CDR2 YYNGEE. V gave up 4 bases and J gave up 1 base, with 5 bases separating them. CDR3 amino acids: CASSTANTEAFF. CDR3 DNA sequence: TGTGCCAGCAGCACGGCGAACACTGAAGCTTTCTTT. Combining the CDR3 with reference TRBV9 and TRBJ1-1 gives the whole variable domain DSGVTQTPKHLITATGQRVTLRCSPRSGDLSVYWYQQSLDQGLQFLIQYYNGEERAKGNILERFSAQQFPDLHSELNLSSLELGDSALYFCASSTANTEAFFGQGTRLTVV.

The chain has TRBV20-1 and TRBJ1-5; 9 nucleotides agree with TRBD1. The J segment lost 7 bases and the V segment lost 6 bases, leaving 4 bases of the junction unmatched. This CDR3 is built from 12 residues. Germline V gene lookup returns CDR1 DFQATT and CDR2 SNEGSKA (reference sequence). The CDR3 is CSALDRGQPQHF. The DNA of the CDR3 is TGCAGTGCCCTGGACAGGGGCCAGCCCCAGCATTTT.

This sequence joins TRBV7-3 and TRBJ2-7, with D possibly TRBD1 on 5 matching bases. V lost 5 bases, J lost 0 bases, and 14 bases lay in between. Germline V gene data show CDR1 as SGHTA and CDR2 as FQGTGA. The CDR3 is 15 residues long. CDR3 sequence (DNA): TGTGCCAGCAGCCCCGGGCAGGGCATCTCCTACGAGCAGTACTTC. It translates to CASSPGQGISYEQYF.

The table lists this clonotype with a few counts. This CDR3 reads CASSPGMRELFF. CDR3 nucleotide sequence: TGTGCCAGCAGCCCCGGCATGAGGGAACTGTTTTTT. The gene calls are TRBV7-6 and TRBJ1-4; D not resolved. Germline V lookup: CDR1 SGHVS, CDR2 FNYEAQ. Trimming stripped 5 bases from V and 12 bases from J, with 13 bases between. This CDR3 has 12 amino acids.

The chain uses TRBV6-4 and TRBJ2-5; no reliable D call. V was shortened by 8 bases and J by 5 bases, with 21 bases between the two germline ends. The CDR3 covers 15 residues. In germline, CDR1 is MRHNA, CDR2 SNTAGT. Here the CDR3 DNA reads TGTGCCAGCGGAACCCGCCTGATTACAGTGGAGACCCAGTACTTC. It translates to CASGTRLITVETQYF.

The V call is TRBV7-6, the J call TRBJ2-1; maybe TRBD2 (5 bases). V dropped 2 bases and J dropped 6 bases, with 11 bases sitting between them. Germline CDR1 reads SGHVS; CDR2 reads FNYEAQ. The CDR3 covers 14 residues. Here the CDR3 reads CASSLRTRFNEQFF. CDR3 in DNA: TGTGCCAGCAGCTTAAGGACTCGCTTCAATGAGCAGTTCTTC.